This T cell receptor (beta chain) was recorded in a study of cytomegalovirus exposure and HLA in healthy donors. CDR1 and CDR2 from the germline V gene are LNHNV and YYDKDF (reference sequence). CDR3 length equals 13 residues. V was pared by 2 bases and J by 7 bases, with 11 bases between. This PCR relied on a set of 60 Vbeta primers and 13 Jbeta primers. Here immunoSEQ multiplex PCR was the method, and the copy in TCRdb shows in-frame clones only, minus some. The sample lists about 110,000 clones; 86% were seen once. Sequencing input: PBMCs. The receptor's source is a middle-aged man in good health and CMV-seronegative. The genes are TRBV15 and TRBJ1-2; the D gene is possibly TRBD1 (5 bases). The CDR3 DNA is TGTGCCACCAGCAGATCACAGGTAGCTGGCTACACCTTC. As protein: CATSRSQVAGYTF. The full variable domain, its missing parts supplied by reference TRBV15 and TRBJ1-2, is DAMVIQNPRYQVTQFGKPVTLSCSQTLNHNVMYWYQQKSSQAPKLLFHYYDKDFNNEADTPDNFQSRRPNTSFCFLDIRSPGLGDTAMYLCATSRSQVAGYTFGSGTRLTVV.